This T cell receptor beta chain was recorded in a study of T cell responses to AZD1222 COVID-19 vaccine. Study outcomes and limitations: Only a handful of AZD1222 recipients were seropositive at baseline. The study found Spike-specific TCR breadth and depth rose after two AZD1222 doses. Dominant at 160-218 and 743-854, vaccine-associated CD4 TCRs also spanned spike.

The CDR3 contains 16 residues. CDR1 and CDR2 (germline): MNHEY, SMNVEV (reference sequence). The V and J ends lost 0 bases and 3 bases respectively, with 14 bases between them. Here immunoSEQ multiplex PCR was the method, and the copy in TCRdb shows in-frame clones only, minus some. Of 90,000 to 150,000 clones in the sample, around 87% are singletons; the top ten hold just over 2.5%. Investigators merged groups given second doses at roughly 4 or roughly 12 weeks. Details on this clone: No antigen is known for it.

This receptor was obtained from an adult who received the AZD1222 COVID-19 vaccine. The sample consisted of peripheral blood, taken 28 days after the second AZD1222 dose. This chain links TRBV27 with TRBJ1-1; the D gene is possibly TRBD1 (5 bases). CDR3 region: CASSLSRGGRYTEAFF. The DNA for the CDR3 is TGTGCCAGCAGTTTATCGAGGGGAGGGCGGTACACTGAAGCTTTCTTT.